The 22 T cell receptor beta chains given below trace back to one sample, sequenced in a study of regulatory T cells. Study-wide results and limits: CD3G-deficient patients' regulatory T cells showed reduced Shannon diversity versus autologous conventional CD4+ and control regulatory cells.

These receptors lack a known antigen. Primers: 52 TRBV forward and 13 TRBJ reverse. Assay used: immunoSEQ multiplex PCR; TCRdb lists only in-frame clones, some missing. The table records about 2,300 clones, roughly 90% of them present only once. Specimen: CD4+ Tregs sorted from blood. The receptor source for this set is a child between 5 and 17 years old with CD3G deficiency.

The rearrangement uses TRBV6-1 and TRBJ2-7; D perhaps matches TRBD1 (6 bases). The germline CDR1 and CDR2 sequences are MNHNS and SASEGT. Between the trimmed V and J ends, which lost 8 bases and 0 bases, there was a span of 11 bases. This CDR3 has 13 residues. For the CDR3, the DNA is TGTGCCAGCCGGACAGTCTCCTCCTACGAGCAGTACTTC. Protein sequence: CASRTVSSYEQYF.

V usage is TRBV28 and J usage is TRBJ1-1; unclear D gene. Trimming removed 7 bases from V and 2 bases from J, with 11 bases in between. The CDR3 totals 13 residues. CDR1 and CDR2 from the germline V gene are MDHEN and SYDVKM. CDR3 sequence reads: CASISGYNTEAFF. The CDR3 nucleotides are TGTGCCAGCATCTCGGGGTATAACACTGAAGCTTTCTTT.

V is TRBV6-1 and J is TRBJ2-7; 7 nucleotides align to TRBD1. Germline V gives CDR1 MNHNS, CDR2 SASEGT. The V gene end was trimmed by 6 bases and the J gene end by 0 bases; junction bases not matched to a gene: 5. CDR3 size: 14 residues. The CDR3 DNA is TGTGCCAGCAGCCGCCGGGACAGCTCCTACGAGCAGTACTTC. Protein sequence: CASSRRDSSYEQYF.

The V gene is TRBV7-9, the J gene TRBJ1-3, with D possibly matching TRBD1 (6 bases). Trimming pared 5 bases from V and 1 base from J, leaving 12 bases between. The CDR3 has 15 amino acids. Germline V gene sequence: CDR1 SEHNR, CDR2 FQNEAQ (reference sequence). The CDR3 reads CASSPDRTSGNTIYF. CDR3 bases: TGTGCCAGCAGCCCAGACAGGACGTCTGGAAACACCATATATTTT.

This chain connects TRBV5-1 to TRBJ2-7; possible D gene TRBD2, 6 bases. The germline gives CDR1 SGHRS, CDR2 YFSETQ. The CDR3 has 14 residues. Trimming pared 5 bases from V and 9 bases from J, leaving 21 bases between. The CDR3 spells CASRRDLQTTGQYF. CDR3 bases: TGCGCCAGCAGACGGGACTTACAGACTACGGGGCAGTACTTC.

The chain employs TRBV18 and TRBJ2-1; maybe TRBD1 (6 bases). Germline lookup yields CDR1 KGHSH and CDR2 LQKENI. V dropped 3 bases and J dropped 8 bases, with 20 bases sitting between them. The CDR3 sequence is 16 residues long. The CDR3 DNA reads TGTGCCAGCTCACCGAAAAGATTAGGGGGTGTCGATGAGCAGTTCTTC. Encoded protein: CASSPKRLGGVDEQFF.

This clone turned up a few times. The chain recombines TRBV7-9 with TRBJ2-1, with 10 nucleotides matching TRBD2. The CDR3 extends over 16 amino acids. V lost 2 bases and J lost 5; bases outside the gene matches: 6. Germline CDR1 SEHNR, CDR2 FQNEAQ (reference sequence). CDR3 amino acids: CASSLSRTSGDNEQFF. For the CDR3, the DNA is TGTGCCAGCAGCTTATCGCGGACTAGCGGAGACAATGAGCAGTTCTTC.

The chain employs TRBV6-1 and TRBJ2-7; 7 bases agree with TRBD1. The V and J ends lost 2 bases and 4 bases, in that order; junction bases with no gene match: 5. Germline lookup yields CDR1 MNHNS and CDR2 SASEGT. This CDR3 is built from 14 residues. The CDR3 nucleotides are TGTGCCAGCAGTGAAAGTGGCAGGGGGTACGAGCAGTACTTC. Translating gives CASSESGRGYEQYF.

The chain recombines TRBV5-1 with TRBJ2-2; 10 nucleotides agree with TRBD2. In germline, CDR1 is SGHRS, CDR2 YFSETQ. The CDR3 is made up of 16 amino acids. The junction had 6 bases not matched to a gene; V was cut back by 2 bases and J by 5 bases. The CDR3 loop is CASSLAGGPRTGELFF. The CDR3 DNA follows: TGCGCCAGCAGCTTAGCGGGAGGGCCGAGGACCGGGGAGCTGTTTTTT. Variable domain in full (rest from reference TRBV5-1 and TRBJ2-2): KAGVTQTPRYLIKTRGQQVTLSCSPISGHRSVSWYQQTPGQGLQFLFEYFSETQRNKGNFPGRFSGRQFSNSRSEMNVSTLELGDSALYLCASSLAGGPRTGELFFGEGSRLTVL.

In its sample, this clone was seen a few times. J is TRBJ2-6 and V is TRBV6-1; 11 bases align to TRBD1. Trimming cost V 3 bases and J 0 bases; bases outside gene matches: 4. Germline lookup yields CDR1 MNHNS and CDR2 SASEGT. CDR3 length: 18 residues. The CDR3 sequence is CASSEDRGLTSGANVLTF. The CDR3 bases are TGTGCCAGCAGTGAGGACAGGGGGCTAACCTCTGGGGCCAACGTCCTGACTTTC.

This chain uses TRBV27 with TRBJ2-6, with 16 bases identical to TRBD2. Per germline, CDR1 MNHEY and CDR2 SMNVEV (reference sequence). Germline trimming cut 5 bases from V and 1 base from J; bases unmatched to any gene: 14. This CDR3 spans 22 amino acids. The CDR3 DNA reads as TGTGCCAGCAGTCCGACGGGACTAGCGGGAGGGCGGAAGAGATCTGGGGCCAACGTCCTGACTTTC. This codes for CASSPTGLAGGRKRSGANVLTF.

V is TRBV9 and J is TRBJ2-2; TRBD1 matches 7 bases. The CDR3 consists of 16 residues. Trimming at V came to 4 bases and at J to 0 bases, leaving 6 bases not matched to a gene. Per the germline V gene, CDR1 is SGDLS and CDR2 is YYNGEE. In nucleotides, the CDR3 is TGTGCCAGCAGCCCGAGGACAGGCGCGAACACCGGGGAGCTGTTTTTT. It is translated as CASSPRTGANTGELFF.

This rearrangement joins TRBV28 to TRBJ2-7; D is perhaps TRBD2 (5 bases). Germline CDR1 is MDHEN and CDR2 is SYDVKM. Deletions cut 5 bases from V and 0 bases from J, with 8 bases between. CDR3 length: 13 amino acids. CDR3 coding DNA: TGTGCCAGCAGTCGACTAAGCTCCTACGAGCAGTACTTC. As protein: CASSRLSSYEQYF.

The chain combines TRBV28 with TRBJ2-3; 8 positions agree with TRBD2. The CDR3 is 15 amino acids. Germline V gene sequence: CDR1 MDHEN, CDR2 SYDVKM. The V gene end was trimmed by 5 bases and the J gene end by 1 base; junction bases not matched to a gene: 5. CDR3 sequence (DNA): TGTGCCAGCAGTCCCGGGGGGGCCCGCACAGATACGCAGTATTTT. Protein product: CASSPGGARTDTQYF.

The V and J genes are TRBV27 and TRBJ2-1, with a possible D match to TRBD2 (7 bases). The germline V gene has CDR1 MNHEY and CDR2 SMNVEV (reference sequence). The CDR3 has 16 residues. V shed 0 bases and J shed 3 bases, with 12 bases lying between them. The CDR3 region is CASSLSGGGGYNEQFF. Written as DNA, the CDR3 is TGTGCCAGCAGTTTATCTGGGGGAGGGGGCTACAATGAGCAGTTCTTC.

The genes are TRBV7-9 and TRBJ2-1, with 11 bases that match TRBD1. CDR1 and CDR2 from the germline V gene are SEHNR and FQNEAQ (reference sequence). The CDR3 is 16 residues long. J lost 7 bases, V lost 1 base, and 6 bases had no gene match. The CDR3 spells CASSLGVGTGGNEQFF. CDR3 nucleotide sequence: TGTGCCAGCAGCTTAGGTGTTGGGACAGGGGGGAATGAGCAGTTCTTC.

V and J are TRBV6-1 and TRBJ2-7; no clear D. The germline gives CDR1 MNHNS, CDR2 SASEGT. Trimming pared 0 bases from V and 9 bases from J, leaving 9 bases between. The CDR3 is 12 residues long. The CDR3 DNA sequence: TGTGCCAGCAGTGAAGCCCGCCTGGGGCAGTACTTC. Protein sequence: CASSEARLGQYF.

V and J are TRBV7-9 and TRBJ2-1, with unresolved D. The CDR3 has 13 amino acids. Trimming left V 4 bases short and J 8 bases short, with 12 bases between. Germline CDR1 is SEHNR and CDR2 is FQNEAQ (reference sequence). The chain's CDR3 is CASSWSPGDEQFF. CDR3 nucleotide sequence: TGTGCCAGCAGCTGGTCACCGGGCGATGAGCAGTTCTTC.

The V and J genes are TRBV28 and TRBJ2-6; D is ambiguous. V was pared by 6 bases and J by 0 bases, with 15 bases between. CDR3 length: 17 residues. Germline CDR1 MDHEN, CDR2 SYDVKM. CDR3 loop: CASRPHGPLSGANVLTF. Written as DNA, the CDR3 is TGTGCCAGCAGGCCTCATGGCCCGCTCTCTGGGGCCAACGTCCTGACTTTC.

The V and J genes are TRBV7-9 and TRBJ2-1; 8 positions agree with TRBD1. CDR3 length: 16 amino acids. Germline V gene lookup returns CDR1 SEHNR and CDR2 FQNEAQ (reference sequence). The trim removed 2 bases at V and 4 bases at J, leaving 7 bases unmatched. For the CDR3, the DNA is TGTGCCAGCAGCTTATGGGGCAGGGGGCATTACAATGAGCAGTTCTTC. Protein: CASSLWGRGHYNEQFF.

The chain is built from TRBV13 and TRBJ2-6; no clear D. The germline V and J ends were trimmed by 3 bases and 0 bases, with 6 bases remaining between them. CDR3 size: 15 residues. Germline V gene lookup returns CDR1 PRHDT and CDR2 FYEKMQ (reference sequence). CDR3 region: CASSFFVSGANVLTF. The CDR3 coding sequence is TGTGCCAGCAGCTTTTTTGTCTCTGGGGCCAACGTCCTGACTTTC.

The CDR3 region is CASSELGGGPYEQYF. The CDR3, as DNA: TGTGCCAGCAGTGAACTGGGGGGCGGACCCTACGAGCAGTACTTC. The chain is built from TRBV6-1 and TRBJ2-7, with D perhaps given as TRBD1 or TRBD2 (6 bases each). The CDR3 is made up of 15 amino acids. The ends were cut back, 2 bases at V and 2 bases at J, with 13 bases in the middle. Germline assignment: CDR1 MNHNS and CDR2 SASEGT.